The 3 T cell receptor beta chains below were found in one sample sequenced in a study of T cells after yellow fever vaccination. TCRdb ran MiXCR on the 5' RACE reads and lists one entry per CDR3 protein. The sample holds some 110,000 distinct CDR3 sequences, 8.4% seen once. The sequencing here drew on CD8+ T cells sorted from PBMCs, taken 45 days after the yellow fever booster vaccination. All receptors come from a man aged 30-40 years who received the YFV17D yellow fever vaccine.

Many counts were recorded for this clonotype. This chain joins TRBV28 and TRBJ2-3; D is perhaps TRBD1 (5 bases). Germline CDR1 is MDHEN and CDR2 is SYDVKM. The V end lost 6 bases, the J end lost 0 bases, and 10 bases lay between the germline ends. The CDR3 is 14 amino acids. CDR3 region: CASSQGSSTDTQYF. CDR3 DNA: TGTGCCAGCAGCCAGGGTTCTAGCACAGATACGCAGTATTTT.

This clonotype has a count of ten or more. J is TRBJ2-1 and V is TRBV7-9; no clear D gene. CDR3 length: 11 residues. Looked up from germline, CDR1 is SEHNR and CDR2 is FQNEAQ (reference sequence). With 0 bases removed from V and 10 bases from J, the gap between germline ends came to 4 bases. In DNA, the CDR3 is TGTGCCAGCAGCTTAGCAGGGGAGCAGTTCTTC. Its protein is CASSLAGEQFF.

This clonotype was seen repeatedly, ten times or more. The J gene is TRBJ1-1, the V gene TRBV5-1; 12 nucleotides line up with TRBD1. V was pared by 4 bases and J by 6 bases, with 4 bases of the junction left unmatched. Germline-derived CDR1 and CDR2 are SGHRS and YFSETQ. The CDR3 contains 14 residues. This CDR3 reads CASSTGQGAAEAFF. CDR3 nucleotides: TGCGCCAGCAGCACGGGACAGGGGGCGGCTGAAGCTTTCTTT.